The 22 T cell receptor beta chains below come from one sample, sequenced in a study of blood T cell repertoires in COVID-19. Sequencing was performed with immunoSEQ multiplex PCR; in TCRdb, only in-frame clones are kept and a portion is missing. The sample yields around 160,000 clones, roughly 80% seen once. Sequencing was performed on peripheral blood. Source of these receptors: a human donor in a cohort sampled during active COVID-19.

The gene calls are TRBV5-6 and TRBJ2-1, with TRBD1 as a possible D gene (5 bases). V dropped 4 bases and J dropped 8 bases, with 19 bases sitting between them. The CDR3 runs to 15 residues. Looked up from germline, CDR1 is SGHDT and CDR2 is YYEEEE. The CDR3 DNA sequence: TGTGCCAGCAGCGTACAGGAACGGCTCATCCATGAGCAGTTCTTC. It is translated as CASSVQERLIHEQFF.

The chain couples TRBV19 to TRBJ1-2; a weak D match, TRBD1 (6 bases). Trimming removed 4 bases at V and 4 bases at J, with 16 bases between. CDR3 length equals 15 residues. The germline V gene encodes CDR1 LNHDA and CDR2 SQIVND (reference sequence). As DNA, the CDR3 is TGTGCCAGTAGTACCGTAGGACAGCTGGGCTATGGCTACACCTTC. Translated: CASSTVGQLGYGYTF.

This clone was counted at least ten times. J is TRBJ2-3 and V is TRBV13; no clear D. The CDR3 is 18 residues long. In germline, CDR1 is PRHDT, CDR2 FYEKMQ (reference sequence). V lost 5 bases to trimming and J lost 1 base, with 22 bases between them. Here the CDR3 reads CASSLADLLEMGTDTQYF. As DNA, the CDR3 is TGTGCCAGCAGCCTCGCTGACCTCCTAGAGATGGGCACAGATACGCAGTATTTT.

The CDR3 protein is CASTPPGFVTAFF. For the CDR3, the DNA is TGTGCCAGCACCCCCCCGGGGTTCGTCACGGCTTTCTTT. The chain has TRBV12-3 or TRBV12-4 and TRBJ1-1; D unclear. V was pared by 7 bases and J by 11 bases, with 20 bases between. The CDR3 extends over 13 amino acids.

The CDR3 reads CASSQFSRPEAFF. CDR3 bases: TGTGCCAGCAGTCAATTCTCGCGCCCTGAAGCTTTCTTT. The V call is TRBV7-2, the J call TRBJ1-1; D ambiguous. The CDR3 has 13 amino acids. Germline loops: CDR1 SGHTA, CDR2 FQGNSA. Trimming took 6 bases from V and 6 from J, leaving 14 bases between them.

This clone occurred once. The chain combines TRBV4-1 with TRBJ2-7; TRBD1 aligns across 7 bases. The CDR3 totals 16 residues. From germline, CDR1 is MGHRA and CDR2 YSYEKL. The V segment lost 0 bases and the J segment 2 bases; nucleotides outside the gene matches: 7. The CDR3 here is CASSQEKDRHPYEQYF. In nucleotides, the CDR3 is TGCGCCAGCAGCCAAGAAAAGGACAGGCACCCCTACGAGCAGTACTTC.

The chain links TRBV6-2 or TRBV6-3 to TRBJ2-1; TRBD2 is a possible D gene (5 bases). The CDR3 runs 17 residues. Germline CDR1 and CDR2: MNHEY and SVGEGT. V was trimmed by 5 bases and J by 3 bases, leaving 20 bases between them. CDR3 residues: CASSTLRTGGGYNEQFF. The CDR3, as DNA: TGTGCCAGCAGTACACTTAGGACTGGTGGAGGCTACAATGAGCAGTTCTTC.

The chain has TRBV7-2 and TRBJ2-3; 8 positions match TRBD1. J gave up 8 bases and V 1 base, and 5 bases lay outside the gene matches. The CDR3 is made up of 14 amino acids. Germline V CDR1 and CDR2: SGHTA, FQGNSA. The CDR3 spells CASSLGTGSRTQYF. The CDR3 nucleotides read TGTGCCAGCAGCTTAGGGACAGGGTCCCGTACGCAGTATTTT.

The chain recombines TRBV5-6 with TRBJ1-4, with TRBD1 as a possible D gene (6 bases). The germline V gene has CDR1 SGHDT and CDR2 YYEEEE. The CDR3 length is 16 residues. Trimming pared 4 bases from V and 1 base from J, leaving 14 bases between. The DNA of the CDR3 is TGTGCCAGCAGCCCGACAGGTGGGGTAACTAATGAAAAACTGTTTTTT. This sequence encodes CASSPTGGVTNEKLFF.

This chain uses TRBV4-1 with TRBJ1-5; no clear D. The ends were cut back, 2 bases at V and 0 bases at J, with 5 bases in the middle. CDR3 size: 14 residues. Germline CDR1 is MGHRA and CDR2 is YSYEKL. The CDR3 is CASSQQVSNQPQHF. Here the CDR3 DNA reads TGCGCCAGCAGCCAACAGGTTAGCAATCAGCCCCAGCATTTT.

The V gene is TRBV6-1, the J gene TRBJ2-5, with D perhaps TRBD2 (6 bases). Germline loops: CDR1 MNHNS, CDR2 SASEGT. The CDR3 is 17 residues long. Trimming took off 2 bases at V and 5 bases at J, with 21 bases between the two ends. The CDR3 DNA follows: TGTGCCAGCAGTGAATTCAGTACGGGGGTGGGGAGGGAGACCCAGTACTTC. Its translation: CASSEFSTGVGRETQYF.

The rearrangement links TRBV7-9 to TRBJ1-6, with a tentative D call TRBD1 (6 bases). The ends were cut back, 8 bases at V and 9 bases at J, with 17 bases in the middle. The CDR3 contains 14 residues. Germline assignment: CDR1 SEHNR and CDR2 FQNEAQ (reference sequence). CDR3 region: CASLLGGAGSPLHF. In DNA, the CDR3 is TGTGCCAGCCTATTGGGGGGGGCTGGTTCACCCCTCCACTTT.

The chain has TRBV7-2 and TRBJ2-6; 8 bases are shared with TRBD1. The germline V gene has CDR1 SGHTA and CDR2 FQGNSA. This CDR3 contains 18 residues. Trimming cost V 5 bases and J 0 bases; bases outside gene matches: 9. The CDR3 DNA reads TGTGCCAGCAGCCCAAGGACAGGGCTGACCTCTGGGGCCAACGTCCTGACTTTC. Residues: CASSPRTGLTSGANVLTF.

The CDR3 protein is CASSSTGRAEQFF. In DNA, the CDR3 is TGTGCCAGCAGCTCGACAGGTAGGGCTGAGCAGTTCTTC. V usage is TRBV12-3 or TRBV12-4 and J usage is TRBJ2-1; possible D gene TRBD1, 6 bases. The ends were cut back, 6 bases at V and 9 bases at J, with 15 bases in the middle. This CDR3 is built from 13 residues.

V and J are TRBV5-5 and TRBJ1-1; the D is unclear. The CDR3 runs 14 residues. Deletions cut 1 base from V and 0 bases from J, with 7 bases between. CDR1 and CDR2 from the germline V gene are SGHKS and YYEKEE (reference sequence). Here the CDR3 reads CASSLSDMNTEAFF. The CDR3, as DNA: TGTGCCAGCAGCTTGAGTGACATGAACACTGAAGCTTTCTTT.

The V and J genes are TRBV4-2 and TRBJ1-5, with a tentative D call TRBD1 (5 bases). The germline gives CDR1 LGHNA, CDR2 YNFKEQ. There are 15 residues in the CDR3. Trimming left V 0 bases short and J 3 bases short, with 9 bases between. CDR3 sequence (DNA): TGTGCCAGCAGCCAAGATGGGACTGTCAATCAGCCCCAGCATTTT. Encoded protein: CASSQDGTVNQPQHF.

The CDR3 spells CASSTGTEPNYGYTF. The CDR3 coding sequence is TGTGCCAGCTCGACCGGGACAGAACCCAACTATGGCTACACCTTC. The rearrangement joins TRBV18 to TRBJ1-2; 7 bases are a match to TRBD1. The CDR3 is 15 amino acids. The germline V gene has CDR1 KGHSH and CDR2 LQKENI. V shed 6 bases, J shed 2 bases, and the junction held 9 bases outside the gene matches.

This chain uses TRBV7-2 with TRBJ1-2, with 10 bases fitting TRBD1. The germline gives CDR1 SGHTA, CDR2 FQGNSA. V lost 5 bases, J lost 5 bases, and 11 bases stayed unmatched. This CDR3 has 16 residues. The CDR3 nucleotides read TGTGCCAGCAGCGCCTCCGGGACAGGGGTTGGGTATGGCTACACCTTC. The encoded protein is CASSASGTGVGYGYTF.

This sequence joins TRBV5-4 and TRBJ2-7; 9 nucleotides align to TRBD2. The germline CDR1 and CDR2 sequences are SGHNT and YYREEE (reference sequence). V shed 4 bases, J shed 7 bases, and the junction held 15 bases outside the gene matches. CDR3 length equals 16 residues. For the CDR3, the DNA is TGTGCCAGCAGCCCCCAGGGAGGCGGGGGGGCCAAAGAGCAGTACTTC. It translates to CASSPQGGGGAKEQYF.

The chain has TRBV9 and TRBJ2-6, with D uncertain. With 0 bases removed from V and 0 bases from J, the gap between germline ends came to 7 bases. CDR3 length: 16 residues. From germline, CDR1 is SGDLS and CDR2 YYNGEE. In DNA, the CDR3 is TGTGCCAGCAGCGTAGAAAGAGGCTCTGGGGCCAACGTCCTGACTTTC. Translated: CASSVERGSGANVLTF.

V gene TRBV11-3 combines with J gene TRBJ2-3; D might be TRBD2 (5 bases). V lost 5 bases and J 1 base, leaving 19 bases between the germline ends. This CDR3 is built from 17 residues. Germline CDR1 and CDR2: SGHNT and YENEEA. CDR3 nucleotide sequence: TGTGCCAGCAGCCTAAGGATGTCTAGCTTCGGCACAGATACGCAGTATTTT. Protein: CASSLRMSSFGTDTQYF.

The chain joins TRBV10-3 to TRBJ1-3; TRBD1 aligns across 7 bases. CDR1 ENHRY and CDR2 SYGVKD come from the germline V gene. V was pared by 5 bases and J by 0 bases, with 7 bases of the junction left unmatched. CDR3 length equals 16 residues. The CDR3 region has the DNA TGTGCCATCAGTCGCGGACAGGCGGTCTCTGGAAACACCATATATTTT. Translating gives CAISRGQAVSGNTIYF.